One T cell receptor (beta chain) is described in this entry. Its antigen is not known. Here immunoSEQ multiplex PCR was the method, and the copy in TCRdb shows in-frame clones only, minus some. The sample lists some 130,000 clones; more than 80% were seen once. This sample is drawn from a study of T cell responses to AZD1222 COVID-19 vaccine. Study as a whole: Some second doses came at about 4 weeks and others at about 12 weeks; these were pooled.

Findings and limits, study-wide: Breadth and depth of Spike-specific TCRs rose after two AZD1222 doses.

With 9 bases removed from V and 6 bases from J, the gap between germline ends came to 17 bases. Per germline, CDR1 LNHNV and CDR2 YYDKDF (reference sequence). The CDR3 is 13 residues long. The sequencing here drew on peripheral blood, taken on day 0 of AZD1222 vaccination. The receptor was isolated from an adult in good health. The V gene is TRBV15, the J gene TRBJ1-2, with D possibly TRBD1 on 6 matching bases. CDR3: CATRLKGGNGYTF. CDR3 bases: TGTGCCACAAGGCTTAAAGGGGGAAATGGCTACACCTTC.